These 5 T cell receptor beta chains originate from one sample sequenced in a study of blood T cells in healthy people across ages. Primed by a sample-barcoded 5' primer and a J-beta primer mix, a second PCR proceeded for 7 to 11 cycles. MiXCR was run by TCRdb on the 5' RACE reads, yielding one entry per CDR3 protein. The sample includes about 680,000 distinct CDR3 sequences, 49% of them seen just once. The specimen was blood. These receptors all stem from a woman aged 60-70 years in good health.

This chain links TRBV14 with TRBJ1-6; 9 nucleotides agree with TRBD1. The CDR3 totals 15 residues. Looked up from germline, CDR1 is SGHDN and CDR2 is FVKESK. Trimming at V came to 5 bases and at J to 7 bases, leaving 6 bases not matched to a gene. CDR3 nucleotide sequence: TGTGCCAGCAGCGAACGGACAGGGGTAAATTCACCCCTCCACTTT. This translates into CASSERTGVNSPLHF.

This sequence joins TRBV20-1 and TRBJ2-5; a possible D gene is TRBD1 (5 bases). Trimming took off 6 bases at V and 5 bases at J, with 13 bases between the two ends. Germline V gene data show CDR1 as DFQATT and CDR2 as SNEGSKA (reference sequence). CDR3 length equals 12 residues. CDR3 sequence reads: CSAARVEETQYF. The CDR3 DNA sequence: TGCAGTGCGGCCAGGGTTGAGGAGACCCAGTACTTC.

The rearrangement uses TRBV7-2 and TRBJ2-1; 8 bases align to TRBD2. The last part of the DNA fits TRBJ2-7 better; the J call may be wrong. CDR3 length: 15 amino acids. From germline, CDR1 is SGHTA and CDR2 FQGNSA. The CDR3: CAIPSGSSTYNEQYF. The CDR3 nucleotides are TGTGCCATACCTAGCGGGTCATCGACTTACAATGAGCAGTACTTC.

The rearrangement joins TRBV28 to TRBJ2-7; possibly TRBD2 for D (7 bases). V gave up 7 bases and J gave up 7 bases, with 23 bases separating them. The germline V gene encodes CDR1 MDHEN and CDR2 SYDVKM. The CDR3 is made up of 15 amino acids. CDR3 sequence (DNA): TGTGCCAGCACCGAAGGGGGGGGGAACACCGGGGAGCAGTACTTC. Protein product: CASTEGGGNTGEQYF.

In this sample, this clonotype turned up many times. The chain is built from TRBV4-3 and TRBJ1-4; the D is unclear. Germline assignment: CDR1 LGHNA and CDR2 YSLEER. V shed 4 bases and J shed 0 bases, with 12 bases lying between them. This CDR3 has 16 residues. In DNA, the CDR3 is TGCGCCAGCAGCCGACGGCCGGGAGCAACTAATGAAAAACTGTTTTTT. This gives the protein CASSRRPGATNEKLFF.